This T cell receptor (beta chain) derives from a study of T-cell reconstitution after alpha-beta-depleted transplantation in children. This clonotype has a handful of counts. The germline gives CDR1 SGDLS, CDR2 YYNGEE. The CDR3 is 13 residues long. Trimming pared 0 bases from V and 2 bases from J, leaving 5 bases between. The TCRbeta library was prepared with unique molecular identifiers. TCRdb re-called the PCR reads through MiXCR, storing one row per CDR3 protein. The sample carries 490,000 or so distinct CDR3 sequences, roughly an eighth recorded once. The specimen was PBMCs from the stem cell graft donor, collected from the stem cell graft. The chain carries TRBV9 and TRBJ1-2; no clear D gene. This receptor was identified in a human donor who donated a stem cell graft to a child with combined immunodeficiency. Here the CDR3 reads CASSVASNYGYTF. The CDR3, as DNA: TGTGCCAGCAGCGTAGCCTCCAACTATGGCTACACCTTC.